These 21 T cell receptor beta chains were sequenced from one sample in a study of shared clonotypes between healthy human individuals. Here immunoSEQ multiplex PCR was the method, and the copy in TCRdb shows in-frame clones only, minus some. The sample includes millions of clones, around nine tenths of them seen just once. The sequencing sample was made of naive CD4+ T cells sorted from blood. As to subset: CD45RA+ positively selected. These receptors were collected from a man younger than 35 in good health.

The chain has TRBV25-1 and TRBJ1-1; D perhaps matches TRBD1 (5 bases). Germline CDR1 is MGHDK and CDR2 is SYGVNS. The CDR3 contains 14 residues. V shed 7 bases and J shed 1 base, with 13 bases lying between them. CDR3 bases: TGTGCCAGCAAATCGAAGACAGCGAACACTGAAGCTTTCTTT. Encoded protein: CASKSKTANTEAFF.

Here the CDR3 DNA reads TGTGCCAGCAGCTTAATGCAGAATTCACCCCTCCACTTT. Its protein product is CASSLMQNSPLHF. The chain employs TRBV7-3 and TRBJ1-6, with D hard to call. This CDR3 is 13 amino acids long. The V gene's germline CDR1 is SGHTA and CDR2 FQGTGA. V dropped 1 base and J dropped 7 bases, with 5 bases sitting between them. Supplemented by reference TRBV7-3 and TRBJ1-6, the full variable domain reads GAGVSQTPSNKVTEKGKYVELRCDPISGHTALYWYRQSLGQGPEFLIYFQGTGAADDSGLPNDRFFAVRPEGSVSTLKIQRTERGDSAVYLCASSLMQNSPLHFGNGTRLTVT.

The chain uses TRBV7-2 and TRBJ2-1, with 7 bases matching TRBD2. The V and J ends lost 1 base and 3 bases, in that order; junction bases with no gene match: 3. Germline assignment: CDR1 SGHTA and CDR2 FQGNSA. The CDR3 totals 15 residues. CDR3 bases: TGTGCCAGCAGCTTAGTGTGGACTAGCTACAATGAGCAGTTCTTC. It translates to CASSLVWTSYNEQFF.

This clone was counted once. This sample includes further DNA sequences coding for the same CDR3. J is TRBJ2-7 and V is TRBV6-6; no definite D call. The V gene lost 0 bases and the J gene lost 2 bases, with 5 bases spanning the gap. The CDR3 has 13 amino acids. Germline V CDR1 and CDR2: MNHNY, SVGAGI (reference sequence). The CDR3 sequence is CASSYSGAYEQYF. CDR3 in DNA: TGTGCCAGCAGTTACTCCGGAGCCTACGAGCAGTACTTC.

This rearrangement joins TRBV11-2 to TRBJ2-6; D remains unclear. Germline V gene lookup returns CDR1 SGHAT and CDR2 FQNNGV. The CDR3 has 14 residues. V lost 1 base to trimming and J lost 0 bases, with 1 base between them. Here the CDR3 reads CASSLVSGANVLTF. The CDR3, as DNA: TGTGCCAGCAGCTTAGTCTCTGGGGCCAACGTCCTGACTTTC.

The chain carries TRBV7-9 and TRBJ1-1, with D perhaps matching TRBD1 (6 bases). Germline V lookup: CDR1 SEHNR, CDR2 FQNEAQ (reference sequence). The ends were cut back, 5 bases at V and 5 bases at J, with 12 bases in the middle. CDR3 size: 13 residues. CDR3 loop: CASSRTGTTEAFF. The CDR3 bases are TGTGCCAGCAGCAGAACAGGGACAACTGAAGCTTTCTTT.

This clone has only a few counts. The chain links TRBV6-5 to TRBJ1-6; D unclear. The CDR3 totals 12 residues. The V gene lost 9 bases and the J gene lost 10 bases, with 13 bases spanning the gap. Germline-derived CDR1 and CDR2 are MNHEY and SVGAGI. CDR3 bases: TGTGCCAGTGGGAGGGCAAGGTCACCCCTCCACTTT. The encoded protein is CASGRARSPLHF.

The chain has TRBV6-5 and TRBJ1-4; D not certain. CDR3 size: 16 residues. Germline lookup yields CDR1 MNHEY and CDR2 SVGAGI. With 3 bases removed from V and 4 bases from J, the gap between germline ends came to 15 bases. DNA of the CDR3: TGTGCCAGCAGTTATGGCATCACCATAAGTAATGAAAAACTGTTTTTT. This sequence encodes CASSYGITISNEKLFF.

The rearrangement joins TRBV21-1 to TRBJ1-3. TRBV21-1 is labeled a pseudogene. The CDR3 spans 12 residues. The CDR3 spells CASRGGGNTIYF. The CDR3 nucleotides read TGTGCCAGCCGGGGAGGTGGAAACACCATATATTTT.

Concerning this clone: The same CDR3 also results from other DNA sequences found in this sample. J is TRBJ2-7 and V is TRBV6-5; D is ambiguous. Trimming stripped 0 bases from V and 2 bases from J, with 8 bases between. CDR3 length: 14 amino acids. The germline gives CDR1 MNHEY, CDR2 SVGAGI. The CDR3 loop reads CASSYSPGPYEQYF. The CDR3 bases are TGTGCCAGCAGTTACTCTCCCGGCCCCTACGAGCAGTACTTC.

The table lists this clone with a count of one. This chain joins TRBV2 and TRBJ2-5, with D tentatively TRBD1 or TRBD2 (6 bases each). Trimming took 6 bases from V and 10 from J, leaving 18 bases between them. This CDR3 is 13 amino acids long. Per the germline V gene, CDR1 is SNHLY and CDR2 is FYNNEI. The CDR3 spells CASRSEGPRGQYF. CDR3 nucleotides: TGTGCCAGCAGGTCGGAGGGCCCCAGGGGCCAGTACTTC.

The chain carries TRBV6-5 and TRBJ2-5; 11 positions match TRBD2. The CDR3 is 14 residues long. After removal of 6 bases from V and 5 bases from J, the junction contained 5 bases not matched to a gene. Germline CDR1 reads MNHEY; CDR2 reads SVGAGI. CDR3 in amino acids: CASRHLAGGETQYF. The CDR3 nucleotides read TGTGCCAGCAGACACCTAGCGGGGGGCGAGACCCAGTACTTC.

The chain employs TRBV18 and TRBJ2-4, with TRBD1 identical over 12 bases. Trimming cost V 1 base and J 6 bases; bases outside gene matches: 4. Germline V lookup: CDR1 KGHSH, CDR2 LQKENI. There are 16 residues in the CDR3. This CDR3 is CASSPQGQGALNIQYF. CDR3 nucleotides: TGTGCCAGCTCACCACAGGGACAGGGGGCACTAAACATTCAGTACTTC. The whole variable domain, remainder taken from reference TRBV18 and TRBJ2-4, is NAGVMQNPRHLVRRRGQEARLRCSPMKGHSHVYWYRQLPEEGLKFMVYLQKENIIDESGMPKERFSAEFPKEGPSILRIQQVVRGDSAAYFCASSPQGQGALNIQYFGAGTRLSVL.

On this clone: The same CDR3 also results from other DNA sequences found in this sample. The rearrangement joins TRBV18 to TRBJ2-3; TRBD2 is a possible D gene (6 bases). This CDR3 spans 14 amino acids. Looked up from germline, CDR1 is KGHSH and CDR2 is LQKENI. V shed 0 bases and J shed 6 bases, with 10 bases lying between them. CDR3 protein: CASSPPGGADTQYF. In nucleotides, the CDR3 is TGTGCCAGCTCACCACCTGGCGGGGCGGATACGCAGTATTTT.

Notes on this clone: Other nucleotide sequences from this sample produce the same CDR3. The rearrangement links TRBV5-4 to TRBJ2-3; 8 nucleotides line up with TRBD1. The CDR3 has 14 amino acids. Unmatched junction bases numbered 4, after V lost 4 bases and J lost 3 bases. In germline, CDR1 is SGHNT, CDR2 YYREEE (reference sequence). This chain's CDR3 is CASSLGQATDTQYF. For the CDR3, the DNA is TGTGCCAGCAGCCTGGGACAGGCAACAGATACGCAGTATTTT.

J is TRBJ2-5 and V is TRBV18, with TRBD1 matching 7 bases. Per germline, CDR1 KGHSH and CDR2 LQKENI. The length of the CDR3 is 18 residues. The J segment lost 0 bases and the V segment lost 3 bases, leaving 13 bases of the junction unmatched. The CDR3 region has the DNA TGTGCCAGCTCACCGACAATAGTCGAGGGGGCGAACCAAGAGACCCAGTACTTC. Protein product: CASSPTIVEGANQETQYF.

This rearrangement joins TRBV6-5 to TRBJ1-4; tentative D call: TRBD1 (5 bases). The V and J ends lost 7 bases and 8 bases respectively, with 17 bases between them. This CDR3 contains 14 residues. Germline-derived CDR1 and CDR2 are MNHEY and SVGAGI. This CDR3 reads CASTSGQGREKLFF. As DNA, the CDR3 is TGTGCCAGCACCTCAGGGCAGGGTCGGGAAAAACTGTTTTTT.

The J gene is TRBJ2-1, the V gene TRBV11-2; a possible D gene is TRBD2 (6 bases). The V gene lost 5 bases and the J gene lost 1 base, with 15 bases spanning the gap. The germline V gene encodes CDR1 SGHAT and CDR2 FQNNGV. This CDR3 has 16 residues. The CDR3 loop reads CASSPVGGPSYNEQFF. The CDR3 nucleotides read TGTGCCAGCAGCCCAGTCGGGGGACCGTCCTACAATGAGCAGTTCTTC.

The rearrangement links TRBV5-3 to TRBJ2-3, with TRBD1 matching over 8 bases. TRBV5-3 carries the ORF label, with uncertain function. V dropped 4 bases and J dropped 4; count of bases not matched to a gene: 8. The CDR3 has 15 amino acids. CDR3 residues: CARSPGTGPPDTQYF. The CDR3 bases are TGTGCCAGAAGCCCCGGGACAGGTCCTCCAGATACGCAGTATTTT.

The chain employs TRBV7-9 and TRBJ2-1; D not resolved. Germline V gives CDR1 SEHNR, CDR2 FQNEAQ (reference sequence). V was pared by 4 bases and J by 3 bases, with 10 bases between. The CDR3 is 14 amino acids. CDR3 nucleotides: TGTGCCAGCAGCTCCGACGTAGGCTACAATGAGCAGTTCTTC. Translated, it gives CASSSDVGYNEQFF.

This chain uses TRBV4-1 with TRBJ2-1, with a weak D call TRBD1 (6 bases). Trimming removed 4 bases at V and 6 bases at J, with 16 bases between. CDR3 length: 15 residues. Germline lookup yields CDR1 MGHRA and CDR2 YSYEKL. The DNA of the CDR3 is TGCGCCAGCAGCCTCAGGGGCGGCCCCCTCAATGAGCAGTTCTTC. Translating it yields CASSLRGGPLNEQFF.